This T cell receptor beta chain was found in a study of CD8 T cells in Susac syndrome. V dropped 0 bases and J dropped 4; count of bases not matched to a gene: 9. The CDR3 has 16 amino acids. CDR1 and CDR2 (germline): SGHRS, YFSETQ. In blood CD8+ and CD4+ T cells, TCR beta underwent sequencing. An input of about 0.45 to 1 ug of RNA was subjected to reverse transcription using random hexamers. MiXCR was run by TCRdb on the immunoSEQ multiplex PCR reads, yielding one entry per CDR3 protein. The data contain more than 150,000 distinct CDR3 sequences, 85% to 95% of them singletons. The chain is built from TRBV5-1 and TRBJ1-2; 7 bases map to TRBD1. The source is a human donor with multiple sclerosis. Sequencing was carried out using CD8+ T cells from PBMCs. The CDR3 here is CASSLEHATGPYGYTF. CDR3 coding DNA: TGCGCCAGCAGCTTGGAGCACGCGACAGGGCCCTATGGCTACACCTTC.